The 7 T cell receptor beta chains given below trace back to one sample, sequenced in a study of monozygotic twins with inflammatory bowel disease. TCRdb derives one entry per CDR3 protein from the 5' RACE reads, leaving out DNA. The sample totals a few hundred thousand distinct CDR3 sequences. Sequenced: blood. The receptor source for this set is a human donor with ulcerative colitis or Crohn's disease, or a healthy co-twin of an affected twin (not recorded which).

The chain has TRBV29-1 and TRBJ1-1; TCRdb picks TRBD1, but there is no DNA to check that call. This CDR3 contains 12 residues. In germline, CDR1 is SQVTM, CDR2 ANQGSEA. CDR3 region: CSVERGNTEAFF.

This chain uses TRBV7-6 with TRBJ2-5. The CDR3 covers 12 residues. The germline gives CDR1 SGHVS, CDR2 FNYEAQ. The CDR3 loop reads CASSLSPETQYF.

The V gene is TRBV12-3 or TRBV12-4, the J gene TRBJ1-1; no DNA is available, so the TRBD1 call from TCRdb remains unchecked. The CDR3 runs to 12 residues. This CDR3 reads CASSWGGTEAFF.

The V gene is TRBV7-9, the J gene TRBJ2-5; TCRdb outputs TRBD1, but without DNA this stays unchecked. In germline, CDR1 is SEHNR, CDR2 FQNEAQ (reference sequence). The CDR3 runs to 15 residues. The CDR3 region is CASSLAQGAEETQYF.

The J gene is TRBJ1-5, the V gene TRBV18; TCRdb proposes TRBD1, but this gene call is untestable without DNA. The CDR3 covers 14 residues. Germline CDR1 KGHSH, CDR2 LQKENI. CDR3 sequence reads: CASSSDRRFGPQHF.

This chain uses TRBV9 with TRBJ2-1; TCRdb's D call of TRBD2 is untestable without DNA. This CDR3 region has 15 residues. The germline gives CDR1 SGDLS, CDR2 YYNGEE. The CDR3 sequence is CASSVAAGGMDEQFF.

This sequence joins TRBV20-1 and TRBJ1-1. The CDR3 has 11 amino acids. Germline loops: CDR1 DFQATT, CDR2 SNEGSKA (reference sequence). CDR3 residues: CSGWGGAEAFF.